This passage covers 31 T cell receptor beta chains from one sample sequenced in a study of blood T cells in healthy people across ages. Using a J-beta primer mix together with a sample-barcoded 5' primer, a second PCR was run for about 6 to 11 cycles. MiXCR, run by TCRdb on the 5' RACE reads, gives a single entry per CDR3 protein. The sample has roughly 1,100,000 distinct CDR3 sequences, roughly a quarter seen once. The sample was also reused in another study, on T cells of mothers and their children.

The material sequenced was blood. Receptor source: a girl aged 2-10 years in good health.

V usage is TRBV27 and J usage is TRBJ1-2, with D maybe TRBD1 (5 bases). There are 14 residues in the CDR3. CDR1 is MNHEY and CDR2 is SMNVEV in the germline V gene (reference sequence). Trimming took off 9 bases at V and 4 bases at J, with 18 bases between the two ends. The CDR3 loop is CASGVRGAIYGYTF. The CDR3 DNA reads as TGTGCCAGTGGGGTGAGGGGCGCGATCTATGGCTACACCTTC.

CDR3 protein: CAITTGLMNTEAFF. CDR3 bases: TGTGCCATCACTACAGGGTTGATGAACACTGAAGCTTTCTTT. The V gene is TRBV10-3, the J gene TRBJ1-1; D may be TRBD1 (6 bases). The CDR3 runs 14 residues. The germline CDR1 and CDR2 sequences are ENHRY and SYGVKD. V gave up 7 bases and J gave up 0 bases, with 12 bases separating them.

The chain is built from TRBV29-1 and TRBJ2-4, with D hard to call. In germline, CDR1 is SQVTM, CDR2 ANQGSEA. CDR3 length: 14 residues. V shed 4 bases and J shed 2 bases, with 12 bases lying between them. This CDR3 is CSVVGLSTKNIQYF. CDR3 DNA sequence: TGCAGCGTTGTTGGGCTGTCGACCAAAAACATTCAGTACTTC.

This clonotype has more than one count but fewer than ten. The chain links TRBV7-9 to TRBJ1-1; D perhaps matches TRBD1 (5 bases). The CDR3 has 15 amino acids. The V end lost 3 bases, the J end lost 2 bases, and 13 bases lay between the germline ends. CDR1 and CDR2 from the germline V gene are SEHNR and FQNEAQ (reference sequence). The CDR3 here is CASSFFGAANTEAFF. The DNA of the CDR3 is TGTGCCAGCAGCTTTTTTGGGGCAGCAAACACTGAAGCTTTCTTT.

The chain combines TRBV5-1 with TRBJ2-7; the D gene is possibly TRBD2 (6 bases). The germline V gene has CDR1 SGHRS and CDR2 YFSETQ. The CDR3 consists of 17 residues. The V gene lost 2 bases and the J gene lost 3 bases, with 21 bases spanning the gap. CDR3 nucleotides: TGCGCCAGCAGCTTCTCTAGCGCCAGTAGGGTCGGCTACGAGCAGTACTTC. This translates into CASSFSSASRVGYEQYF.

This clonotype came up a few times. The chain combines TRBV20-1 with TRBJ2-7, with D possibly matching TRBD2 (6 bases). The J call could be wrong; TRBJ2-5 is a better fit for the DNA end. Germline V lookup: CDR1 DFQATT, CDR2 SNEGSKA (reference sequence). The CDR3 loop spans 13 amino acids. CDR3 loop: CSANDGSQETQYF. CDR3 in DNA: TGCAGTGCTAATGACGGGAGTCAAGAGACCCAGTACTTC.

This clonotype was seen many times. The chain combines TRBV12-3 or TRBV12-4 with TRBJ2-1, with TRBD1 matching 7 bases. After removal of 5 bases from V and 0 bases from J, the junction contained 1 base not matched to a gene. This CDR3 region has 14 residues. The CDR3 reads CASSGDSSYNEQFF. CDR3 coding DNA: TGTGCCAGCAGTGGGGACAGCTCCTACAATGAGCAGTTCTTC.

This chain connects TRBV15 to TRBJ1-5; no reliable D call. The CDR3 extends over 15 amino acids. Trimming left V 0 bases short and J 5 bases short, with 11 bases between. CDR1 and CDR2 (germline): LNHNV, YYDKDF (reference sequence). CDR3 sequence (DNA): TGTGCCACCAGCAGAGATACGACGACTCATCAGCCCCAGCATTTT. This translates into CATSRDTTTHQPQHF.

The chain links TRBV6-2 or TRBV6-3 to TRBJ2-5; D not resolved. The V and J ends lost 7 bases and 0 bases respectively, with 9 bases between them. The CDR3 sequence is 13 residues long. The germline gives CDR1 MNHEY, CDR2 SVGEGT. The CDR3 DNA reads as TGTGCCAGCAAGGATAGGAACCAAGAGACCCAGTACTTC. Protein sequence: CASKDRNQETQYF.

The rearrangement uses TRBV28 and TRBJ2-3; D might be TRBD2 (6 bases). The CDR3 has 15 amino acids. Germline CDR1 is MDHEN and CDR2 is SYDVKM. The V end was cut by 3 bases, the J end by 0 bases, with 10 bases between. The CDR3 protein is CASSFGGTSTDTQYF. CDR3 DNA sequence: TGTGCCAGCAGTTTCGGCGGGACCAGCACAGATACGCAGTATTTT. Using reference TRBV28 and TRBJ2-3 for the parts outside the CDR3, the full variable domain is DVKVTQSSRYLVKRTGEKVFLECVQDMDHENMFWYRQDPGLGLRLIYFSYDVKMKEKGDIPEGYSVSREKKERFSLILESASTNQTSMYLCASSFGGTSTDTQYFGPGTRLTVL.

This clonotype was found a few times. This sequence joins TRBV7-2 and TRBJ2-1, with 9 bases fitting TRBD2. CDR1 and CDR2 from the germline V gene are SGHTA and FQGNSA. CDR3 length equals 16 residues. V lost 1 base and J lost 7; bases outside the gene matches: 8. The DNA for the CDR3 is TGTGCCAGCAGCTTAGGGTCTAGCGGGAAGGTAAATGAGCAGTTCTTC. Protein product: CASSLGSSGKVNEQFF.

In its sample, this clonotype was seen a few times. The rearrangement links TRBV6-2 or TRBV6-3 to TRBJ1-1; 7 positions match TRBD1. The germline gives CDR1 MNHEY, CDR2 SVGEGT. This CDR3 has 17 amino acids. V lost 7 bases, J lost 4 bases, and 18 bases stayed unmatched. For the CDR3, the DNA is TGTGCCAGCACCGGGCCCCACAGGGGCAAGATGTCCACTGAAGCTTTCTTT. This gives the protein CASTGPHRGKMSTEAFF.

This clonotype has a handful of counts. This chain links TRBV7-9 with TRBJ2-7; 12 nucleotides match TRBD1. Per the germline V gene, CDR1 is SEHNR and CDR2 is FQNEAQ (reference sequence). This CDR3 spans 16 amino acids. V was clipped by 3 bases and J by 5 bases; unmatched bases: 8. For the CDR3, the DNA is TGTGCCAGCAGCTTCTCGCCCGGGACAGGGGGCCACGAGCAGTACTTC. It translates to CASSFSPGTGGHEQYF.

Only a few counts were recorded for this clonotype. This chain connects TRBV12-3 or TRBV12-4 to TRBJ2-1; D gene unclear. Trimming pared 8 bases from V and 7 bases from J, leaving 21 bases between. The CDR3 totals 15 residues. In DNA, the CDR3 is TGTGCCAGCGACAACCGGGCCTTGGAGAGGAATGAGCAGTTCTTC. Protein sequence: CASDNRALERNEQFF.

This clonotype was seen a handful of times. The chain uses TRBV3-1 and TRBJ2-5, with 8 bases aligning to TRBD1. The J call may be faulty, since TRBJ2-7 better matches the DNA end. Germline CDR1 is LGHDT and CDR2 is YNNKEL (reference sequence). The CDR3 loop spans 16 amino acids. CDR3 DNA: TGTGCCAGCAGCCAAGAGGACAGGGTCCCCCTCTACGAGCAGTACTTC. Protein sequence: CASSQEDRVPLYEQYF.

This clonotype was seen only a few times. This chain joins TRBV4-3 and TRBJ2-2, with a weak D call TRBD2 (6 bases). Germline values: CDR1 LGHNA, CDR2 YSLEER. Trimming stripped 0 bases from V and 4 bases from J, with 12 bases between. The CDR3 loop spans 16 amino acids. DNA for the CDR3: TGCGCCAGCAGCCAAGATAGGCTAGCGACCACCGGGGAGCTGTTTTTT. It translates to CASSQDRLATTGELFF.

J is TRBJ2-5 and V is TRBV6-2 or TRBV6-3; D is perhaps TRBD2 (5 bases). Germline V gene sequence: CDR1 MNHEY, CDR2 SVGEGT. Trimming left V 11 bases short and J 1 base short, with 14 bases between. The CDR3 totals 13 residues. Here the CDR3 reads CAGRLSTQETQYF. As DNA, the CDR3 is TGTGCCGGAAGACTATCGACCCAAGAGACCCAGTACTTC.

The chain joins TRBV5-5 to TRBJ2-2; D remains ambiguous. Trimming took off 4 bases at V and 7 bases at J, with 11 bases between the two ends. CDR1 and CDR2 (germline): SGHKS, YYEKEE (reference sequence). The CDR3 is 13 residues long. As DNA, the CDR3 is TGTGCCAGCAGCCGCGGCATGGTCGGGGAGCTGTTTTTT. Encoded protein: CASSRGMVGELFF.

This clonotype was counted between two and nine times. V and J are TRBV27 and TRBJ1-1; unclear D gene. With 6 bases removed from V and 1 base from J, the gap between germline ends came to 9 bases. The V gene's germline CDR1 is MNHEY and CDR2 SMNVEV (reference sequence). The CDR3 spans 13 residues. CDR3 DNA: TGTGCCAGCAGAGGGAGTTGGAACACTGAAGCTTTCTTT. Its translation: CASRGSWNTEAFF.

This clonotype was seen more than once but under ten times. This chain connects TRBV20-1 to TRBJ1-2; D unresolved. This CDR3 has 12 amino acids. Deletions cut 8 bases from V and 5 bases from J, with 15 bases between. Looked up from germline, CDR1 is DFQATT and CDR2 is SNEGSKA (reference sequence). The CDR3 protein is CSHRAGGYGYTF. In nucleotides, the CDR3 is TGCAGTCACCGGGCCGGAGGGTATGGCTACACCTTC.

In this sample, this clonotype turned up a few times. The CDR3 DNA follows: TGTGCCAGCAGTTTACCTCCCGGCCGTTCCCAAGAGACCCAGTACTTC. Residues: CASSLPPGRSQETQYF. This chain links TRBV28 with TRBJ2-5; D not certain. The V end was cut by 2 bases, the J end by 1 base, with 14 bases between. This CDR3 region has 16 residues. The germline V gene has CDR1 MDHEN and CDR2 SYDVKM.

This clonotype has only a few counts. V gene TRBV7-9 combines with J gene TRBJ1-6; no clear D gene. Germline values: CDR1 SEHNR, CDR2 FQNEAQ (reference sequence). This CDR3 is 15 amino acids long. V was cut by 5 bases and J by 6 bases, with 14 bases left in between. CDR3 in amino acids: CASSPQTGANSPLHF. CDR3 bases: TGTGCCAGCAGCCCCCAGACGGGCGCTAATTCACCCCTCCACTTT.

CDR3 sequence reads: CAISESIRGYPYEQYF. The DNA for the CDR3 is TGTGCCATCAGTGAGTCGATAAGGGGTTACCCCTACGAGCAGTACTTC. The gene calls are TRBV10-3 and TRBJ2-7; maybe TRBD1 (5 bases). Germline loops: CDR1 ENHRY, CDR2 SYGVKD. The ends were cut back, 0 bases at V and 2 bases at J, with 14 bases in the middle. The CDR3 contains 16 residues.

This clonotype was observed a handful of times. This sequence joins TRBV29-1 and TRBJ2-1, with D tentatively TRBD1 or TRBD2 (6 bases each). The germline V gene has CDR1 SQVTM and CDR2 ANQGSEA. V lost 3 bases and J lost 2, with 14 bases in between. The CDR3 is 15 amino acids. CDR3 DNA: TGCAGCGTTGACTCTGCGGAGGGGGCCTACAATGAGCAGTTCTTC. Translation: CSVDSAEGAYNEQFF.

In its sample, this clonotype was seen a few times. This chain uses TRBV5-1 with TRBJ2-7; the D gene is possibly TRBD1 (6 bases). The V gene's germline CDR1 is SGHRS and CDR2 YFSETQ. This CDR3 has 13 amino acids. The ends were cut back, 3 bases at V and 2 bases at J, with 9 bases in the middle. The CDR3 here is CASSSGVPYEQYF. The CDR3 nucleotides read TGCGCCAGCAGCTCAGGGGTTCCCTACGAGCAGTACTTC.

In this sample, this clonotype turned up a few times. This chain connects TRBV12-5 to TRBJ1-2; D gene unclear. The CDR3 spans 13 residues. The V gene lost 1 base and the J gene lost 8 bases, with 11 bases spanning the gap. Germline CDR1 is LGHNT and CDR2 is FRNRAP. CDR3 sequence (DNA): TGTGCTAGTGGTTTGGATATAGATTCGGGCTACACCTTC. It is translated as CASGLDIDSGYTF.

CDR3 in amino acids: CSTAPSAGEQYF. DNA of the CDR3: TGCAGCACGGCCCCCAGCGCAGGAGAGCAGTACTTC. The chain carries TRBV29-1 and TRBJ2-7; D unclear. Germline CDR1 and CDR2: SQVTM and ANQGSEA. Trimming pared 8 bases from V and 7 bases from J, leaving 18 bases between. The CDR3 length is 12 residues.

The chain is built from TRBV28 and TRBJ1-5, with TRBD1 as a possible D gene (6 bases). The V and J ends lost 5 bases and 5 bases respectively, with 13 bases between them. CDR3 length: 14 residues. The germline gives CDR1 MDHEN, CDR2 SYDVKM. This CDR3 reads CASSLGQPYQPQHF. DNA of the CDR3: TGTGCCAGCAGTCTAGGACAGCCCTATCAGCCCCAGCATTTT.

This rearrangement joins TRBV20-1 to TRBJ1-2, with D possibly being TRBD1 (5 bases). Germline CDR1 and CDR2: DFQATT and SNEGSKA (reference sequence). The CDR3 consists of 13 residues. The ends were cut back, 1 base at V and 5 bases at J, with 11 bases in the middle. The CDR3: CSARAGRVYGYTF. Written as DNA, the CDR3 is TGCAGTGCTAGAGCGGGCAGGGTTTATGGCTACACCTTC.

The chain carries TRBV29-1 and TRBJ2-3; unclear D gene. From germline, CDR1 is SQVTM and CDR2 ANQGSEA. The CDR3 runs to 14 residues. V was clipped by 5 bases and J by 11 bases, with 23 bases between them. CDR3 amino acids: CSVFPEGIRIEQYF. The CDR3 nucleotides read TGCAGCGTTTTCCCGGAAGGGATTAGAATAGAGCAGTATTTT.

As concerns this clonotype: Mismatch with germline at one junction end may stem from a read error. This chain uses TRBV15 with TRBJ1-1; 9 positions match TRBD1. This CDR3 has 16 residues. Germline V gene lookup returns CDR1 LNHNV and CDR2 YYDKDF (reference sequence). CDR3 DNA sequence: TGTGCCACCAGCAAGGGGGACAGGGTCGGAAACACTGAAGCCTTCTTT. It is translated as CATSKGDRVGNTEAFF.